The rows below give T cell receptor beta chains drawn from one sample of a study of CD8+ T cells in alopecia areata. Sequencing used immunoSEQ multiplex PCR; TCRdb keeps in-frame clones, though not all of them. The table has around 10,000 clones, around 59% seen once; the top ten hold over 7.5%. The specimen comprised skin, sampled at week 0. The receptors were gathered from a human donor with alopecia areata. The CDR3 runs from the conserved cysteine through the conserved F or W. Fields, in order: clone size, J gene, V gene, D gene, CDR3 DNA, CDR3 protein. The D gene is left open where the match is weak. Not all rows give a size; the values are once, few, many and, for expanded clones, a class.

abundance: .; j_gene: TRBJ2-1; v_gene: TRBV19; d_gene: TRBD1; CDR3nt: TGTGCCAGTAGTAGGCGGGACAGGGGAACCTACAATGAGCAGTTCTTC; CDR3aa: CASSRRDRGTYNEQFF
abundance: .; j_gene: TRBJ1-3; v_gene: TRBV29-1; d_gene: .; CDR3nt: TGCAGCGCAAAAACGGACCCTTTCTCTGGAAACACCATATATTTT; CDR3aa: CSAKTDPFSGNTIYF
abundance: few; j_gene: TRBJ2-7; v_gene: TRBV29-1; d_gene: .; CDR3nt: TGCAGCGTTGGCGACGGATACGAGCAGTACTTC; CDR3aa: CSVGDGYEQYF
abundance: .; j_gene: TRBJ2-5; v_gene: TRBV4-1; d_gene: .; CDR3nt: TGCGCCAGCAGCCGCCTGGACGGTGCTGGGGAGACCCAGTACTTC; CDR3aa: CASSRLDGAGETQYF
abundance: .; j_gene: TRBJ2-6; v_gene: TRBV27; d_gene: .; CDR3nt: TGTGCCAGCAGTCCGACCAGCTCTGGGGCCAACGTCCTGACTTTC; CDR3aa: CASSPTSSGANVLTF
abundance: once; j_gene: TRBJ2-1; v_gene: TRBV4-1; d_gene: .; CDR3nt: TGCGCCAGCAGATTACTAGCAGGAGGGTACAATGAGCAGTTCTTC; CDR3aa: CASRLLAGGYNEQFF
abundance: .; j_gene: TRBJ2-1; v_gene: TRBV2; d_gene: .; CDR3nt: TGTGCCGTCCCGCGCGGATCCTACAATGAGCAGTTCTTC; CDR3aa: CAVPRGSYNEQFF
abundance: .; j_gene: TRBJ2-3; v_gene: TRBV11-2; d_gene: TRBD2; CDR3nt: TGTGCCAGCAGCTTGCGGGGGAAAACAGATACGCAGTATTTT; CDR3aa: CASSLRGKTDTQYF
abundance: medium-sized; j_gene: TRBJ1-1; v_gene: TRBV18; d_gene: .; CDR3nt: TGTGCCAGCTCACCCTCTCGGAGCGGTGAAGCTTTCTTT; CDR3aa: CASSPSRSGEAFF
abundance: .; j_gene: TRBJ1-1; v_gene: TRBV2; d_gene: .; CDR3nt: TGTGCCATCTCCCGTAAGGTTGAAGCTTTCTTT; CDR3aa: CAISRKVEAFF
abundance: few; j_gene: TRBJ2-5; v_gene: TRBV4-1; d_gene: TRBD2; CDR3nt: TGCGCCAGCAGCAGTAGACTAGCGGGGGCCGCGGGGGAGACCCAGTACTTC; CDR3aa: CASSSRLAGAAGETQYF
abundance: .; j_gene: TRBJ2-5; v_gene: TRBV29-1; d_gene: TRBD2; CDR3nt: TGCAGCGTCCTAGCGGGAGGGCCAGAAGAGACCCAGTACTTC; CDR3aa: CSVLAGGPEETQYF
abundance: .; j_gene: TRBJ1-2; v_gene: TRBV7-8; d_gene: .; CDR3nt: TGTGCCAGCAGCTTAGCGGGAGCCAGGGGACTTTCTGGCTACACCTTC; CDR3aa: CASSLAGARGLSGYTF
abundance: few; j_gene: TRBJ1-1; v_gene: TRBV6-1; d_gene: TRBD1; CDR3nt: TGTGCCAGCATCGGACAGGGAAAAACTGAAGCTTTCTTT; CDR3aa: CASIGQGKTEAFF
abundance: .; j_gene: TRBJ2-1; v_gene: TRBV4-2; d_gene: TRBD2; CDR3nt: TGTGCCAGCAGCCAAGCCAGCGGGAGGGATTACAATGAGCAGTTCTTC; CDR3aa: CASSQASGRDYNEQFF
abundance: .; j_gene: TRBJ1-5; v_gene: TRBV5-1; d_gene: TRBD1; CDR3nt: TGCGCCAGCAGCCCGGGGACAGCGAATAGCAATCAGCCCCAGCATTTT; CDR3aa: CASSPGTANSNQPQHF
abundance: few; j_gene: TRBJ2-4; v_gene: TRBV6-5; d_gene: TRBD1; CDR3nt: TGTGCCAGCAGTACCCGGGACAGAGCCAAAAACATTCAGTACTTC; CDR3aa: CASSTRDRAKNIQYF
abundance: few; j_gene: TRBJ1-2; v_gene: TRBV30; d_gene: .; CDR3nt: TGTGCCTGGAGTGTATCCCCCGGAGGCTATGGCTACACCTTC; CDR3aa: CAWSVSPGGYGYTF
abundance: .; j_gene: TRBJ1-1; v_gene: TRBV11-3; d_gene: .; CDR3nt: TGTGCCAGCAGCGAACAGGGTAACGCTGAAGCTTTCTTT; CDR3aa: CASSEQGNAEAFF
abundance: once; j_gene: TRBJ2-1; v_gene: TRBV6-1; d_gene: TRBD2; CDR3nt: TGTGCCAGCAGATCCCGGACTAGCGCCTACAATGAGCAGTTCTTC; CDR3aa: CASRSRTSAYNEQFF
abundance: few; j_gene: TRBJ2-3; v_gene: TRBV2; d_gene: .; CDR3nt: TGTGCCAGCAGTGGGACAGAAGATACGCAGTATTTT; CDR3aa: CASSGTEDTQYF
abundance: .; j_gene: TRBJ2-7; v_gene: TRBV4-1; d_gene: TRBD1; CDR3nt: TGCGCCAGCAGCCAGAAGCCGGGACAGGGGGCCAACGAGCAGTACTTC; CDR3aa: CASSQKPGQGANEQYF
abundance: few; j_gene: TRBJ2-1; v_gene: TRBV14; d_gene: .; CDR3nt: TGTGCCAGCAGATCAGGGGCGGGCAATGAGCAGTTCTTC; CDR3aa: CASRSGAGNEQFF
abundance: few; j_gene: TRBJ2-1; v_gene: TRBV7-2; d_gene: .; CDR3nt: TGTGCCAGCAGCTTGGACTACTCCTACAATGAGCAGTTCTTC; CDR3aa: CASSLDYSYNEQFF
abundance: once; j_gene: TRBJ1-5; v_gene: TRBV6-1; d_gene: .; CDR3nt: TGTGCCAGCAGGTTCAGGTTGGGCGGCAATCAGCCCCAGCATTTT; CDR3aa: CASRFRLGGNQPQHF
abundance: few; j_gene: TRBJ2-3; v_gene: TRBV4-1; d_gene: TRBD2; CDR3nt: TGTGCCAGCAGCCAAGCGGGAGAGGTAGATACGCAGTATTTT; CDR3aa: CASSQAGEVDTQYF
abundance: .; j_gene: TRBJ2-5; v_gene: TRBV5-4; d_gene: TRBD2; CDR3nt: TGTGCCAGCAGCTTGGTCCTAGCGGGGAACCTTCAAGAGACCCAGTACTTC; CDR3aa: CASSLVLAGNLQETQYF
abundance: .; j_gene: TRBJ2-6; v_gene: TRBV23-1; d_gene: .; CDR3nt: TGCGCCAGCAGTCAATACCCCATAGAGGCAGCCCCCTCTGGGGCCAACGTCCTGACTTTC; CDR3aa: CASSQYPIEAAPSGANVLTF
abundance: few; j_gene: TRBJ2-7; v_gene: TRBV6-6; d_gene: TRBD1; CDR3nt: TGTGCCAGCAGTTACTCGCAGGACAGGGAAGGGGACGAGCAGTACTTC; CDR3aa: CASSYSQDREGDEQYF
abundance: .; j_gene: TRBJ2-3; v_gene: TRBV7-3; d_gene: TRBD2; CDR3nt: TGTGCCAGCAGCCCTAGCGGGGGTAGGGCAGATACGCAGTATTTT; CDR3aa: CASSPSGGRADTQYF
abundance: few; j_gene: TRBJ2-1; v_gene: TRBV7-3; d_gene: TRBD2; CDR3nt: TGTGCCAGCAGCTTAGATAGCGGGAGGTACAATGAGCAGTTCTTC; CDR3aa: CASSLDSGRYNEQFF
abundance: .; j_gene: TRBJ1-5; v_gene: TRBV4-1; d_gene: TRBD1; CDR3nt: TGCGCCAGCAGCCAAGTAATCACAGGGGGCGGCCAGCCCCAGCATTTT; CDR3aa: CASSQVITGGGQPQHF
abundance: .; j_gene: TRBJ2-3; v_gene: TRBV5-1; d_gene: TRBD2; CDR3nt: TGCGCCAGCAGCTTGGGAGCGGGAGTGGGAACAGATACGCAGTATTTT; CDR3aa: CASSLGAGVGTDTQYF
abundance: .; j_gene: TRBJ2-7; v_gene: TRBV10-3; d_gene: TRBD2; CDR3nt: TGTGCCATCCACCCGGGGGGGTTCTACGAGCAGTACTTC; CDR3aa: CAIHPGGFYEQYF
abundance: medium-sized; j_gene: TRBJ1-1; v_gene: TRBV5-1; d_gene: .; CDR3nt: TGCGCCAGCAGCTTGGCAGCCAACGCTGAAGCTTTCTTT; CDR3aa: CASSLAANAEAFF
abundance: .; j_gene: TRBJ1-2; v_gene: TRBV29-1; d_gene: TRBD1; CDR3nt: TGCAGCGGGTACGGACAGGGGCAGGACTATGGCTACACCTTC; CDR3aa: CSGYGQGQDYGYTF
abundance: few; j_gene: TRBJ1-1; v_gene: TRBV6-1; d_gene: .; CDR3nt: TGTGCCAGCAGTCAGAGTAACGTGGACACTGAAGCTTTCTTT; CDR3aa: CASSQSNVDTEAFF
abundance: .; j_gene: TRBJ1-4; v_gene: TRBV19; d_gene: TRBD1; CDR3nt: TGTGCCAGTAGTATGGACAGGGAAGTTCTTGAAAAACTGTTTTTT; CDR3aa: CASSMDREVLEKLFF
abundance: .; j_gene: TRBJ1-5; v_gene: TRBV5-3; d_gene: .; CDR3nt: TGTGCCAGCAACTTGGGAACCGACAGCAATCAGCCCCAGCATTTT; CDR3aa: CASNLGTDSNQPQHF
abundance: .; j_gene: TRBJ1-2; v_gene: TRBV9; d_gene: .; CDR3nt: TGTGCCAGCAGCGTAGGAAGGGGGGACTATGGCTACACCTTC; CDR3aa: CASSVGRGDYGYTF
abundance: few; j_gene: TRBJ2-5; v_gene: TRBV5-6; d_gene: .; CDR3nt: TGTGCCAGCAGCTTGGTTGTCGTCTGGGGGCGTTTAGCAGAGACCCAGTACTTC; CDR3aa: CASSLVVVWGRLAETQYF
abundance: once; j_gene: TRBJ2-1; v_gene: TRBV6-4; d_gene: TRBD2; CDR3nt: TGTGCCAGCAGTGAAGTGAGCGGGAGCGGCGACAATGAGCAGTTCTTC; CDR3aa: CASSEVSGSGDNEQFF
abundance: .; j_gene: TRBJ2-1; v_gene: TRBV7-9; d_gene: .; CDR3nt: TGTGCCAGCAGCTTGGGTCTCTCCTACAATGAGCAGTTCTTC; CDR3aa: CASSLGLSYNEQFF
abundance: .; j_gene: TRBJ2-7; v_gene: TRBV6-8; d_gene: TRBD2; CDR3nt: TGTGCCAGCAGTGCCCTAGCGGAGAGATACGAGCAGTACTTC; CDR3aa: CASSALAERYEQYF
abundance: .; j_gene: TRBJ1-2; v_gene: TRBV5-4; d_gene: .; CDR3nt: TGTGCCAGCAGCTTGAGGGCCATTGGCTACACCTTC; CDR3aa: CASSLRAIGYTF
abundance: .; j_gene: TRBJ1-1; v_gene: TRBV6-5; d_gene: .; CDR3nt: TGTGCCAGCAGTTACGCAGGGTGGAAAACTGAAGCTTTCTTT; CDR3aa: CASSYAGWKTEAFF
abundance: .; j_gene: TRBJ2-7; v_gene: TRBV10-3; d_gene: .; CDR3nt: TGTGCCATCAGACCATTGTTCGGGACGGCCTCCTACGAGCAGTACTTC; CDR3aa: CAIRPLFGTASYEQYF
abundance: few; j_gene: TRBJ2-5; v_gene: TRBV14; d_gene: .; CDR3nt: TGTGCCAGCAGCCAAGATGGAGGGGGTGACTCCCGGCTGTACTTC; CDR3aa: CASSQDGGGDSRLYF
abundance: .; j_gene: TRBJ2-5; v_gene: TRBV6-6; d_gene: TRBD2; CDR3nt: TGTGCCAGCAGTCTGACTAGCGGGAGTAGGGAGACCCAGTACTTC; CDR3aa: CASSLTSGSRETQYF
abundance: few; j_gene: TRBJ1-4; v_gene: TRBV6-5; d_gene: .; CDR3nt: TGTGCCAGCAGTTACAAACCGCAGGGAGGAAGAGAAAAACTGTTTTTT; CDR3aa: CASSYKPQGGREKLFF
abundance: once; j_gene: TRBJ2-7; v_gene: TRBV6-6; d_gene: TRBD1; CDR3nt: TGTGCCAGCGGACAGGTCAACGAGCAGTACTTC; CDR3aa: CASGQVNEQYF
abundance: .; j_gene: TRBJ1-1; v_gene: TRBV6-5; d_gene: .; CDR3nt: TGTGCCAGCACCTACGCGACAGGCTTCACTGAAGCTTTCTTT; CDR3aa: CASTYATGFTEAFF
abundance: .; j_gene: TRBJ1-1; v_gene: TRBV5-6; d_gene: .; CDR3nt: TGTGCCAGCAGCAAAAGCCAGGGTCCAAACACTGAAGCTTTCTTT; CDR3aa: CASSKSQGPNTEAFF
abundance: .; j_gene: TRBJ2-7; v_gene: TRBV7-8; d_gene: .; CDR3nt: TGTGCCAGCAGACTAGGCTCTAGAGGCAACGCCTACGAGCAGTACTTC; CDR3aa: CASRLGSRGNAYEQYF